This TCR beta chain was sequenced for a study of T cells in Graves' hyperthyroidism and ophthalmopathy. Template material for amplifying TCR beta CDR3 regions consisted of RNA transcripts. TCR CDR3 underwent first-round RT-PCR with the HTBI primer set. TCRdb used MiXCR to reprocess the multiplex PCR reads, holding one entry per CDR3 protein. The sample lists approximately 640,000 distinct CDR3 sequences, about a sixth occurring once. The CDR3 contains 15 residues. In germline, CDR1 is SGHNT, CDR2 YENEEA. J gave up 5 bases and V 1 base, and 4 bases lay outside the gene matches. The V gene is TRBV11-3, the J gene TRBJ2-7, with TRBD1 matching 11 bases. The sequenced sample consisted of blood. The sequence was collected from a woman aged 25 to 39 with Graves' hyperthyroidism. The CDR3: CASSLGRTGGDEQYF. DNA for the CDR3: TGTGCCAGCAGCTTAGGTCGGACAGGGGGCGACGAGCAGTACTTC.